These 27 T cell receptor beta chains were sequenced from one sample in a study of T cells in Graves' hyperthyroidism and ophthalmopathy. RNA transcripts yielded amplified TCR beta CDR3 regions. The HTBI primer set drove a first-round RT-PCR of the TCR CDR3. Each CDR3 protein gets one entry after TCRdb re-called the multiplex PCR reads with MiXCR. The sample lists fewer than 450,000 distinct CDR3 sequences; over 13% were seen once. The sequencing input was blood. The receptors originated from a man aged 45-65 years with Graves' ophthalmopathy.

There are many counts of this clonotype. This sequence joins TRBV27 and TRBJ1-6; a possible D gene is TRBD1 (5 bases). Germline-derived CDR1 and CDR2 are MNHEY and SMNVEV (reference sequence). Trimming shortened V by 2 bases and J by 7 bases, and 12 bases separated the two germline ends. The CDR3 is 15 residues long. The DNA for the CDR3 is TGTGCCAGCAGTTTAGGACTGGGACTGAATTCACCCCTCCACTTT. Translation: CASSLGLGLNSPLHF.

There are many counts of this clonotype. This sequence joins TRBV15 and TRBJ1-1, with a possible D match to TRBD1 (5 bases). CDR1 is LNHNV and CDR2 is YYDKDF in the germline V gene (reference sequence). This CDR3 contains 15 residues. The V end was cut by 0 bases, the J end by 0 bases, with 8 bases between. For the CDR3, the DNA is TGTGCCACCAGCAGAGATCCAGGGCTGAACACTGAAGCTTTCTTT. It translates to CATSRDPGLNTEAFF.

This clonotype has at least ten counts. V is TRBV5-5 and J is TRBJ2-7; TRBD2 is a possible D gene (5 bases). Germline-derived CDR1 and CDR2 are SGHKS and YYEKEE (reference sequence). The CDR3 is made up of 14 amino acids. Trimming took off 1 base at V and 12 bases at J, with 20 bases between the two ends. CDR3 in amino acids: CASSLNEEVIFRYF. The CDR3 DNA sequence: TGTGCCAGCAGCTTGAATGAGGAGGTAATATTTCGGTACTTC.

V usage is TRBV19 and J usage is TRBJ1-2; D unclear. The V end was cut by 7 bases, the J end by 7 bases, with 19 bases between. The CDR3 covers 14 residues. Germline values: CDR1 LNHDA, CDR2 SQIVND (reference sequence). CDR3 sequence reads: CASMGPTYVLGYTF. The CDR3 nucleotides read TGTGCCAGTATGGGCCCAACCTATGTTCTTGGCTACACCTTC.

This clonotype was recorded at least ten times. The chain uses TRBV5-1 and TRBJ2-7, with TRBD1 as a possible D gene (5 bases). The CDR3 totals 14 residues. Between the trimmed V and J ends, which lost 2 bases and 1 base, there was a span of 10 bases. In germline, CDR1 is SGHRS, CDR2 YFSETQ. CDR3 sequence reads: CASSFQGESYEQYF. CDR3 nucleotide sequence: TGCGCCAGCAGCTTCCAGGGCGAATCCTACGAGCAGTACTTC. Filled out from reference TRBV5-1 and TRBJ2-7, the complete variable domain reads KAGVTQTPRYLIKTRGQQVTLSCSPISGHRSVSWYQQTPGQGLQFLFEYFSETQRNKGNFPGRFSGRQFSNSRSEMNVSTLELGDSALYLCASSFQGESYEQYFGPGTRLTVT.

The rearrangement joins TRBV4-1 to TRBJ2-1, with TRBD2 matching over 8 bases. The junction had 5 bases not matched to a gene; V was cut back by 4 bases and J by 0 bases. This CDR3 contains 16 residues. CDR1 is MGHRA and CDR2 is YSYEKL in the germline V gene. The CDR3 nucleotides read TGCGCCAGCAGCCTTGGACTAGCAGGCTCCTACAATGAGCAGTTCTTC. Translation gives CASSLGLAGSYNEQFF.

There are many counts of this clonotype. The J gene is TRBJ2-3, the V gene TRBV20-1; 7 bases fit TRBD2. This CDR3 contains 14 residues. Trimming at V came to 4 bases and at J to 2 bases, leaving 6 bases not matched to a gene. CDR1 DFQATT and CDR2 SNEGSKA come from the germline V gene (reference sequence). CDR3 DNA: TGCAGTGCTAACAGCGGGAAGACCACAGATACGCAGTATTTT. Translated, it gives CSANSGKTTDTQYF.

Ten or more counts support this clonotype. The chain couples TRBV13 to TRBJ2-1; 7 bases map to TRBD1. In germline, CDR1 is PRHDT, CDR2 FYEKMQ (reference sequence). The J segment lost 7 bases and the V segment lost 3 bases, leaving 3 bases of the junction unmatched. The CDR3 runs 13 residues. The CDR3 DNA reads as TGTGCCAGCAGCTTGACAGGGAGAAATGAGCAGTTCTTC. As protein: CASSLTGRNEQFF.

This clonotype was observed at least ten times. CDR3 sequence reads: CASSPTGTGPLSGNTIYF. DNA for the CDR3: TGTGCCAGCTCACCTACCGGGACAGGGCCTCTCTCTGGAAACACCATATATTTT. The V and J genes are TRBV18 and TRBJ1-3, with 9 nucleotides matching TRBD1. Losses at the gene ends were 3 bases for V and 0 bases for J; bases not matched to a gene: 9. CDR3 length: 18 amino acids. Germline CDR1 and CDR2: KGHSH and LQKENI.

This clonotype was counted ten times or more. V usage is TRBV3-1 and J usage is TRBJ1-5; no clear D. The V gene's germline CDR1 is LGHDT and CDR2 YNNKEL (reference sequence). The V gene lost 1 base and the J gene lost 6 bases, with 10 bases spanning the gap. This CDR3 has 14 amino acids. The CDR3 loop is CASSQAGWAQPQHF. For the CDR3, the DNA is TGTGCCAGCAGCCAAGCGGGGTGGGCTCAGCCCCAGCATTTT.

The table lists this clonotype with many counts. The CDR3 nucleotides are TGTGCCTTAAACCGGGATACACTCTACGAGCAGTACTTC. Translated: CALNRDTLYEQYF. This chain links TRBV30 with TRBJ2-7; D perhaps matches TRBD2 (5 bases). The germline V gene encodes CDR1 GTSNPN and CDR2 SVGIG (reference sequence). There are 13 residues in the CDR3. Trimming stripped 7 bases from V and 3 bases from J, with 16 bases between.

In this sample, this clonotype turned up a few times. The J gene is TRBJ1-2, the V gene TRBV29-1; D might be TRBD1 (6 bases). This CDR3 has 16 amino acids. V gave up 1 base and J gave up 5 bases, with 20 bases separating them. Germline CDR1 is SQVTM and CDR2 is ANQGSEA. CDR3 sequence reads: CSVEAPDRPAGYGYTF. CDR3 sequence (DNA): TGCAGCGTTGAAGCCCCTGACAGGCCAGCGGGATATGGCTACACCTTC.

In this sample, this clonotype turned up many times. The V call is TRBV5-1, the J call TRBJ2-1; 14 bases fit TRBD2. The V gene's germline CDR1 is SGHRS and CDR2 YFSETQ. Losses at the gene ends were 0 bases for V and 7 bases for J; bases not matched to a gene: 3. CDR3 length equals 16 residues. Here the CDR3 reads CASSLEGTSGRNEQFF. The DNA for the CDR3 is TGCGCCAGCAGCTTGGAGGGGACTAGCGGGAGAAATGAGCAGTTCTTC.

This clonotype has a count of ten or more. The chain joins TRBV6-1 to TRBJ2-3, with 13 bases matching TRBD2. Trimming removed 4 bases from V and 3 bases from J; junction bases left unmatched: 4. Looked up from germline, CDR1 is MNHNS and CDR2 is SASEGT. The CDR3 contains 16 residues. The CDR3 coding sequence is TGTGCCAGCAGTGCCGGGACTAGCGGGATGACAGATACGCAGTATTTT. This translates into CASSAGTSGMTDTQYF.

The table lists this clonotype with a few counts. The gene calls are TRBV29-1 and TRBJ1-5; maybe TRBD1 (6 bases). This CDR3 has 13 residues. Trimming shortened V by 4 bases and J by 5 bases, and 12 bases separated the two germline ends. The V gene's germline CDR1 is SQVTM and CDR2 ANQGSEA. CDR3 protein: CSVGGPGDQPQHF. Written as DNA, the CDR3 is TGCAGCGTTGGGGGGCCGGGAGATCAGCCCCAGCATTTT. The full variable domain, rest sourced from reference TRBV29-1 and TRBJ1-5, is SAVISQKPSRDICQRGTSLTIQCQVDSQVTMMFWYRQQPGQSLTLIATANQGSEATYESGFVIDKFPISRPNLTFSTLTVSNMSPEDSSIYLCSVGGPGDQPQHFGDGTRLSIL.

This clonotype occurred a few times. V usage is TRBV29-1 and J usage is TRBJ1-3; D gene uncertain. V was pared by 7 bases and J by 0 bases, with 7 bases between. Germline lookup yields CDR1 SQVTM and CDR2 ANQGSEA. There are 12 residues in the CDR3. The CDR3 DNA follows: TGCAGCGGCGCCCTCTCTGGAAACACCATATATTTT. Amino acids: CSGALSGNTIYF.

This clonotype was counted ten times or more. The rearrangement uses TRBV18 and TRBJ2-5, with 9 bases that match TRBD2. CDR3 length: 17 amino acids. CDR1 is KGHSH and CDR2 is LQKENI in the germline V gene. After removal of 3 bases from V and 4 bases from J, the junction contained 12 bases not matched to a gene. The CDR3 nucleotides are TGTGCCAGCTCACCGCAAGCAGCGGGAGGAAGCGGAGAGACCCAGTACTTC. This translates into CASSPQAAGGSGETQYF. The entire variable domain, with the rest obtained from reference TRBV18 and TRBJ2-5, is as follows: NAGVMQNPRHLVRRRGQEARLRCSPMKGHSHVYWYRQLPEEGLKFMVYLQKENIIDESGMPKERFSAEFPKEGPSILRIQQVVRGDSAAYFCASSPQAAGGSGETQYFGPGTRLLVL.

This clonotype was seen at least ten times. CDR3 bases: TGCAGTGCTAGAGGCTCTAGCGGGAGAGAGACCCAGTACTTC. It codes for CSARGSSGRETQYF. The chain uses TRBV20-1 and TRBJ2-5, with 10 bases aligning to TRBD2. Trimming took 1 base from V and 4 from J; bases not matched to a gene: 3. Germline CDR1 and CDR2: DFQATT and SNEGSKA (reference sequence). The CDR3 contains 14 residues.

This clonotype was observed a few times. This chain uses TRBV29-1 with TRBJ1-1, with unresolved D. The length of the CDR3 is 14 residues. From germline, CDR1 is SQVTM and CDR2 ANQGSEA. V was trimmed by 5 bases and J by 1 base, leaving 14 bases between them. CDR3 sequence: CSVLKLGGNTEAFF. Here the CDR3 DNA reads TGCAGCGTTCTAAAGCTGGGAGGGAACACTGAAGCTTTCTTT.

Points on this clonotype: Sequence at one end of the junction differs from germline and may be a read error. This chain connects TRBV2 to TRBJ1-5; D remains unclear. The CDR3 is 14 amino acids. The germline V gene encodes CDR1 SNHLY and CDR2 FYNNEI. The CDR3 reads CASSTDYSNQPRHF. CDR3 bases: TGTGCCAGCAGCACGGACTATAGCAATCAGCCCCGGCATTTT.

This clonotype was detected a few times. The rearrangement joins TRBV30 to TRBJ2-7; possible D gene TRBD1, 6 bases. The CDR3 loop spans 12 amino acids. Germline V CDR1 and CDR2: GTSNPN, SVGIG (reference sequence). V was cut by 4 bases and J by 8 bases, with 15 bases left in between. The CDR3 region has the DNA TGTGCCTGGACTCCTGGGACACCCAAGCAGTACTTC. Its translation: CAWTPGTPKQYF.

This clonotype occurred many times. In DNA, the CDR3 is TGTGCCAGCACGCGGAGCGGACCCAACAGTAATGAGCAGTTCTTC. It encodes CASTRSGPNSNEQFF. The rearrangement joins TRBV6-2 or TRBV6-3 to TRBJ2-1; D might be TRBD2 (5 bases). This CDR3 region has 15 residues. Germline CDR1 MNHEY, CDR2 SVGEGT. V was cut by 7 bases and J by 7 bases, with 20 bases left in between.

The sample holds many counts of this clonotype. The CDR3 DNA reads as TGCAGTGCTAGGGGGACAGTGAACACTGAAGCTTTCTTT. Protein product: CSARGTVNTEAFF. The V and J genes are TRBV20-1 and TRBJ1-1, with TRBD1 identical over 7 bases. Germline V gene data show CDR1 as DFQATT and CDR2 as SNEGSKA (reference sequence). This CDR3 is built from 13 residues. With 3 bases clipped from V and 0 bases from J, the junction kept 1 base outside the gene matches.

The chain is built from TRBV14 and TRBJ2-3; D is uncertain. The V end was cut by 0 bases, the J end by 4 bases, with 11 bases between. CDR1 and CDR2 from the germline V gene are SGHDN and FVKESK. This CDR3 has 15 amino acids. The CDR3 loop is CASSQEGISADTQYF. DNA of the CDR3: TGTGCCAGCAGCCAAGAAGGGATTTCAGCAGATACGCAGTATTTT.

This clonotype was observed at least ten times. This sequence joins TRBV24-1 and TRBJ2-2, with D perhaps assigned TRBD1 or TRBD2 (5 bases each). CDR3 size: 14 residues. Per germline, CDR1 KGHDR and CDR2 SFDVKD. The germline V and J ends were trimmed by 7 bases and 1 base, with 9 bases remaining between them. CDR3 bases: TGTGCCACCAGGGGACGGGGGAACACCGGGGAGCTGTTTTTT. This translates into CATRGRGNTGELFF.

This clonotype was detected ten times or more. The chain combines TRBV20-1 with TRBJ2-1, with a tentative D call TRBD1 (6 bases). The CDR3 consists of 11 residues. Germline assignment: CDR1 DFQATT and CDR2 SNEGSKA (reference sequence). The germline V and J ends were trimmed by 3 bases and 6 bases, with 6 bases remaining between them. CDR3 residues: CSARDSNEQFF. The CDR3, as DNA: TGCAGTGCTAGGGACAGCAATGAGCAGTTCTTC.

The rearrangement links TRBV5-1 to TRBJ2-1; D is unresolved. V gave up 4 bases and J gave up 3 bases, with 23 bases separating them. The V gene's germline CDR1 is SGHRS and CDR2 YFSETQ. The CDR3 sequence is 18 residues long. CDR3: CASSPKFPSSVGYNEQFF. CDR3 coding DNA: TGCGCCAGCAGCCCAAAATTTCCAAGTAGTGTCGGCTACAATGAGCAGTTCTTC.